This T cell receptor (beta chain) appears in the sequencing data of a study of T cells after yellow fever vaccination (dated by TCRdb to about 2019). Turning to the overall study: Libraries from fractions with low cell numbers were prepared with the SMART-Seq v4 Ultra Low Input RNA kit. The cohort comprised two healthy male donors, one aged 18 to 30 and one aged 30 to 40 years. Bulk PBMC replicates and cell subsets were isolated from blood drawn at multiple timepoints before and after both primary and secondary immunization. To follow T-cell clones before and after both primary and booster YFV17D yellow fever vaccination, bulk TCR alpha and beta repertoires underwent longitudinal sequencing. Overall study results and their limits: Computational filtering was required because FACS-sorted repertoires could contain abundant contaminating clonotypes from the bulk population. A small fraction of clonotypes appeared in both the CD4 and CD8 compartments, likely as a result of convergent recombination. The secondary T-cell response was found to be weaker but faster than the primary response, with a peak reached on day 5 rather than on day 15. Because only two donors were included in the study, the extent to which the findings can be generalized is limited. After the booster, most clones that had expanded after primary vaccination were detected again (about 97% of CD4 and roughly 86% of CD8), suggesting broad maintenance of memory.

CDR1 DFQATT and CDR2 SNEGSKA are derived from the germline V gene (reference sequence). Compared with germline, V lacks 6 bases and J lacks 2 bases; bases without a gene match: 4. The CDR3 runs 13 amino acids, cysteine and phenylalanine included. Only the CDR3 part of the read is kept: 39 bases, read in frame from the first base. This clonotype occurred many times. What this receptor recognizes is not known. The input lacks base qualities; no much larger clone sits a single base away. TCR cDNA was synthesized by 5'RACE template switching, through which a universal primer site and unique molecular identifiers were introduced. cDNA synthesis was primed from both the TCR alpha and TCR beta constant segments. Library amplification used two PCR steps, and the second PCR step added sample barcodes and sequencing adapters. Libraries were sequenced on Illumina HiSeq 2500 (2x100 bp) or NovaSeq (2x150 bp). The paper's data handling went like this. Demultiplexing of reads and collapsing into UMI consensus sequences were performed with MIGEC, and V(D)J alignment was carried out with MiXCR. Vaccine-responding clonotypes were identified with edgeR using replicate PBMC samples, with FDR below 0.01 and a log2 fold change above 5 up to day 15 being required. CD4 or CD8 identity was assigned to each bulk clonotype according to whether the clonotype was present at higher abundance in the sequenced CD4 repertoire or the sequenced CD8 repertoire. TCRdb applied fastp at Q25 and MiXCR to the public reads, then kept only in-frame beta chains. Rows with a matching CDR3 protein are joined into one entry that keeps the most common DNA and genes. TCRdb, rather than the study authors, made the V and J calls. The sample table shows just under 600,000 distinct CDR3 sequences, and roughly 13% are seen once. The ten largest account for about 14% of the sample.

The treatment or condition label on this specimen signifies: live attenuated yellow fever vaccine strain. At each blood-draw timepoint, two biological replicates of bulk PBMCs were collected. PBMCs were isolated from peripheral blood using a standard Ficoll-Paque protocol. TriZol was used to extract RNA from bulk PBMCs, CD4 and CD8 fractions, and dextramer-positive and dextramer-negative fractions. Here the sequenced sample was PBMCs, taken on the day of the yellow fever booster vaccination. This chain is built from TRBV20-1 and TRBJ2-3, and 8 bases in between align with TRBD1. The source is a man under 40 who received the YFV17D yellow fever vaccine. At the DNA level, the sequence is TGCAGTGCCGAGGACAGGGACACAGATACGCAGTATTTT. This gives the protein CSAEDRDTDTQYF.